This T cell receptor (beta chain) was obtained from a study of identifying expanded T cells in peripheral blood. Profiling relied on immunoSEQ multiplex PCR, and the TCRdb table lists in-frame clones only, not all of them. The sample records 65,000 to 95,000 clones, 80% to 85% being singletons. This clonotype was sampled from a person aged 18-70 years in good health. The specimen was blood.

In nucleotides, the CDR3 is TGTGCCAGTAGTATTGGGACAGGGGACAAGGTGGAAAAACTGTTTTTT. It codes for CASSIGTGDKVEKLFF. The genes are TRBV19 and TRBJ1-4, with 10 bases identical to TRBD1. The CDR3 totals 16 residues. V lost 3 bases and J lost 8; bases outside the gene matches: 9. The germline V gene has CDR1 LNHDA and CDR2 SQIVND (reference sequence).